This TCR beta chain was observed in a study of blood T cell repertoires in COVID-19. Turning to the study itself: Samples representing acute and convalescent COVID-19 were sourced from the United States, Italy and Spain. T cells, B-cell-depleted T cells, or PBMCs supplied cDNA or gDNA.

Per the original methods: Nucleated cell counts were estimated from reference gene primer amplification. Libraries were prepared by immunoSEQ multiplex PCR; TCRdb keeps only in-frame clonotypes and omits some of them. V and J calls and clone size are those listed in that table; D and trimming were worked out from the DNA. The repertoire holds 30,000 to 40,000 clones, with 83% as singletons. There are 14 residues in the CDR3. From germline, CDR1 is SGHNT and CDR2 YENEEA. V trimming: 2 bases; J trimming: 7 bases; junction bases outside the gene matches: 4. This TCR was sampled from a man aged 50-60 years with acute or convalescent COVID-19. Source material: peripheral blood. The chain is built from TRBV11-3 and TRBJ2-5, with 10 bases lining up with TRBD2. CDR3 sequence reads: CASSLLAGEGTQYF. DNA of the CDR3: TGTGCCAGCAGCTTACTAGCGGGAGAGGGGACCCAGTACTTC.